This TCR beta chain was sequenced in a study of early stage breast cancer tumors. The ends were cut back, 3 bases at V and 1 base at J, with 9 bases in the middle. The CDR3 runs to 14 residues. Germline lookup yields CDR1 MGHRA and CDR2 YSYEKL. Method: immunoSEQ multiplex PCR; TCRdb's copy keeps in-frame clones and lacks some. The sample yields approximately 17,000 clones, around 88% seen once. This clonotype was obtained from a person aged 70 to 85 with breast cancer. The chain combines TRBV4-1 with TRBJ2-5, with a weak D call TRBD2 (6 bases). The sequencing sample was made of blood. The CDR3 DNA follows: TGCGCCAGCAGCCAGGAGGGACTCCAAGAGACCCAGTACTTC. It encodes CASSQEGLQETQYF.